This T cell receptor (beta chain) was found in a study of T cell repertoires in cytomegalovirus infection. Study overall: CMV infection plus the matching HLA type was flagged by public TCR beta signatures.

With 6 bases clipped from V and 2 bases from J, the junction kept 10 bases outside the gene matches. The CDR3 is 17 amino acids. This clonotype was seen just once. Its antigen is not identified. Points from the study as a whole: Dominating the ex vivo response were TCR beta clonotypes that were CMV-specific and HLA-C-restricted. Summed frequency of shared TCR beta families picked out CMV carriers who also had the relevant HLA.

Each CDR3 protein gets one entry after TCRdb re-called the reads with MiXCR. The repertoire holds some 590,000 distinct CDR3 sequences, with almost 40% as singletons. The genes are TRBV12-3 or TRBV12-4 and TRBJ1-5; 10 bases are a match to TRBD1. The input for sequencing was cultured PBMCs, taken from culture after CMV antigen stimulation. The receptor comes from a human donor in good health (CMV status not recorded). Some clones in this sample may be carry-over from other donors' samples. The DNA of the CDR3 is TGTGCCAGCAGCACGGACAGGGGGTTAGGTGGCAATCAGCCCCAGCATTTT. This translates into CASSTDRGLGGNQPQHF.